This entry features one TCR beta chain sequence. Original processing methods: Counts of nucleated cells, estimated from reference gene primer amplification, were obtained. Data came from immunoSEQ multiplex PCR; TCRdb stores just in-frame clones and leaves some out. V and J calls plus clone size are reproduced from that table; the DNA served to infer D and trimming. Here the sample spans roughly 170,000 clones, about four fifths being singletons. The data were taken from a study of blood T cell repertoires in COVID-19. Overall study: Sites in the United States, Italy and Spain provided acute and convalescent COVID-19 samples. PBMCs, B-cell-depleted T cells, or T cells provided the cDNA or gDNA that made up the material.

V shed 5 bases and J 3 bases; nucleotides not matched to a gene: 8. Germline-derived CDR1 and CDR2 are LGHNA and YSLEER. The CDR3 is 15 residues long. The sequence was obtained from a middle-aged man who had recovered from COVID-19. The sequencing sample was made of peripheral blood. The chain recombines TRBV4-3 with TRBJ2-7; 9 nucleotides agree with TRBD1. CDR3 nucleotide sequence: TGCGCCAGCAGCGCTGAACAGGGGGCTAACTACGAGCAGTACTTC. This codes for CASSAEQGANYEQYF.